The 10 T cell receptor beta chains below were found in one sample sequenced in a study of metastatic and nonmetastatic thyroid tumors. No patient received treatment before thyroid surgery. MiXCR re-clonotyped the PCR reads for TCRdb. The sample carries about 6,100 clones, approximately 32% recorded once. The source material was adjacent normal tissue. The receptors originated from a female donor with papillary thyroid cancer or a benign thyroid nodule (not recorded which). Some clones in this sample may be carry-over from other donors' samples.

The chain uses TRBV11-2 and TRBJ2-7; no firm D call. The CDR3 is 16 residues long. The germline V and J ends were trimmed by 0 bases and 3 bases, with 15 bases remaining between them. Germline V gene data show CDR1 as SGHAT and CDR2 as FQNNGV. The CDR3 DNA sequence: TGTGCCAGCAGCTTAGAAGCCTCGGGCAGGTTCTACGAGCAGTACTTC. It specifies CASSLEASGRFYEQYF.

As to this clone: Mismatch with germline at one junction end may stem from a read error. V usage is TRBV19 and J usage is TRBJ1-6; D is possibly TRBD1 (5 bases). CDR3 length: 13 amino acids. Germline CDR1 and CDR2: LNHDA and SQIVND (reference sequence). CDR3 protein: CAGSYRTQSPLHF. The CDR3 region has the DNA TGTGCCGGTAGTTACAGGACCCAATCACCCCTCCACTTT.

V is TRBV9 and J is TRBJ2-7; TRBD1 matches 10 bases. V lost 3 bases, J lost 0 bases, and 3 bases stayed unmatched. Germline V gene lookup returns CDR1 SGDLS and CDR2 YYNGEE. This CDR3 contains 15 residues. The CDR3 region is CASSAGQGSSYEQYF. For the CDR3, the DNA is TGTGCCAGCAGCGCGGGACAGGGGAGCTCCTACGAGCAGTACTTC.

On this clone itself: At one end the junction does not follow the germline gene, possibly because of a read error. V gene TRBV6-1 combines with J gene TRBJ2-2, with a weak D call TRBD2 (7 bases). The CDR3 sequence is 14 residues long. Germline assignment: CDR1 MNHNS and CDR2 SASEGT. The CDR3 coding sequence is TGTGCCAGCCACTGGAGCGGGGACACCTGGGAGCTGTTTTTT. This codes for CASHWSGDTWELFF.

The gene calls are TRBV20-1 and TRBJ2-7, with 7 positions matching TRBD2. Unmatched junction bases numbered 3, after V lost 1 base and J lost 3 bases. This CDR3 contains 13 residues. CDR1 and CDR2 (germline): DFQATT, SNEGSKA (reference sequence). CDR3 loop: CSARGLAVYEQYF. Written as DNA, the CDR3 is TGCAGTGCTAGAGGCCTAGCGGTCTACGAGCAGTACTTC.

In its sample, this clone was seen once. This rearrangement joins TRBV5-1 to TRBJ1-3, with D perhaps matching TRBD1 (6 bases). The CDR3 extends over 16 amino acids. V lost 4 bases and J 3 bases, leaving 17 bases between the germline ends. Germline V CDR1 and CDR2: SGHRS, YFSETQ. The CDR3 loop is CASSLTGPGGGNTIYF. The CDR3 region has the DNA TGCGCCAGCAGCCTGACAGGCCCAGGAGGTGGAAACACCATATATTTT. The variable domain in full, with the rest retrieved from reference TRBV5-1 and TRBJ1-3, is KAGVTQTPRYLIKTRGQQVTLSCSPISGHRSVSWYQQTPGQGLQFLFEYFSETQRNKGNFPGRFSGRQFSNSRSEMNVSTLELGDSALYLCASSLTGPGGGNTIYFGEGSWLTVV.

CDR3 in amino acids: CSATDRGQGDTQYF. The CDR3 DNA reads TGCAGTGCTACGGACAGGGGGCAGGGAGATACGCAGTATTTT. The chain employs TRBV20-1 and TRBJ2-3; 11 bases agree with TRBD1. Unmatched junction bases numbered 5, after V lost 4 bases and J lost 5 bases. Germline CDR1 reads DFQATT; CDR2 reads SNEGSKA (reference sequence). The CDR3 length is 14 residues.

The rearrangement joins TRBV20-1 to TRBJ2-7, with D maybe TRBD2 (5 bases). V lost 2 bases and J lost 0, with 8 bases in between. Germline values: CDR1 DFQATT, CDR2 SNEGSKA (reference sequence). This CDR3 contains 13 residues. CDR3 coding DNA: TGCAGTGCTAGAACGGGGATCTCCTACGAGCAGTACTTC. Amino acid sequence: CSARTGISYEQYF.

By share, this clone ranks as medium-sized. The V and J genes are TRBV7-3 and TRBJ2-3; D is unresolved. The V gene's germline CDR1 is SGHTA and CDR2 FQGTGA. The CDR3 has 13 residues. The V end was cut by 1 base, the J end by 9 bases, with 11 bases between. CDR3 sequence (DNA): TGTGCCAGCAGCTTAAACCCAGCCGGGACGCAGTATTTT. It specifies CASSLNPAGTQYF.

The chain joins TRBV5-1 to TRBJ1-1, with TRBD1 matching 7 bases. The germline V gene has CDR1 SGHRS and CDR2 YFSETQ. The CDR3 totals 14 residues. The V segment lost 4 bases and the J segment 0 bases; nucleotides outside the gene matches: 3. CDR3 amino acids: CASSAGQMNTEAFF. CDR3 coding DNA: TGCGCCAGCAGCGCGGGACAGATGAACACTGAAGCTTTCTTT. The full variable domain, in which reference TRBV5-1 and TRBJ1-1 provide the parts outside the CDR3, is KAGVTQTPRYLIKTRGQQVTLSCSPISGHRSVSWYQQTPGQGLQFLFEYFSETQRNKGNFPGRFSGRQFSNSRSEMNVSTLELGDSALYLCASSAGQMNTEAFFGQGTRLTVV.